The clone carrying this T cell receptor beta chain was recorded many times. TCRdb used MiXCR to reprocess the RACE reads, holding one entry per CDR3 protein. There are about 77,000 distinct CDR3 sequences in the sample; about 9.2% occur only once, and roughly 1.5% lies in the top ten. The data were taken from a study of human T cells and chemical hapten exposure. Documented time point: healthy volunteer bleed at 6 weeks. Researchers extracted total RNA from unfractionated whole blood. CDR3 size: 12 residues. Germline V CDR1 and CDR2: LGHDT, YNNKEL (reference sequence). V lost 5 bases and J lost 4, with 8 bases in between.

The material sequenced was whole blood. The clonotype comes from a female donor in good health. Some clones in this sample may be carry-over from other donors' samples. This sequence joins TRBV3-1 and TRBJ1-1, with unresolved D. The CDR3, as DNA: TGTGCCAGCAGCAGACATCTCACTGAAGCTTTCTTT. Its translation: CASSRHLTEAFF.